This T cell receptor (beta chain) was captured by sequencing in a study of blood T cell repertoires in COVID-19. Study-level information: T cells, B-cell-depleted T cells, or PBMCs provided the cDNA or gDNA that served as material.

The CDR3 covers 14 residues. V dropped 9 bases and J dropped 7; count of bases not matched to a gene: 15. CDR1 MDHEN and CDR2 SYDVKM come from the germline V gene. Authors' methods: Reference gene primer amplification gave nucleated cell count estimates. Clones were read by immunoSEQ multiplex PCR, and TCRdb kept only the in-frame ones, dropping some. The V and J calls and clone size come from that table; D and trimming were worked out from the DNA. Among 88,000 or so clones listed, 75% to 90% were seen once. The chain has TRBV28 and TRBJ2-7; TRBD1 aligns across 7 bases. Sequences were obtained from PBMCs or T cells enriched from blood (not recorded which). This TCR was recovered from a woman in her fifties or sixties with acute COVID-19. The CDR3 DNA follows: TGTGCCAGTAGAGTCGACAGGGACCCTGGGGAGCAGTACTTC. This translates into CASRVDRDPGEQYF. The full variable domain, in which reference TRBV28 and TRBJ2-7 provide the parts outside the CDR3, is DVKVTQSSRYLVKRTGEKVFLECVQDMDHENMFWYRQDPGLGLRLIYFSYDVKMKEKGDIPEGYSVSREKKERFSLILESASTNQTSMYLCASRVDRDPGEQYFGPGTRLTVT.